This is a list of T cell receptor beta chains from one sample in a study of post-analysis software for immune sequencing data. TCRdb reanalysed the PCR reads using MiXCR and keeps one entry per CDR3 protein. The table lists about 540,000 distinct CDR3 sequences, around 36% of them singletons. Material for sequencing was blood. These receptors were taken from a girl younger than 18 with multiple sclerosis. Both conserved end residues are part of each CDR3. A D gene is named only where the DNA matches it firmly. Size values are once, few and many counts, or a class for expanded clones, and some rows have none.

d_gene,j_gene,abundance,v_gene,CDR3nt,CDR3aa
TRBD2,TRBJ2-1,.,TRBV28,TGTGCCAGCAGTTTAAGCGAAGGAGCGGGGGGATACAATGAGCAGTTCTTC,CASSLSEGAGGYNEQFF
TRBD2,TRBJ2-3,.,TRBV20-1,TGCAGTGCTCTCAGCGGGGGGGAGTCAGATACGCAGTATTTT,CSALSGGESDTQYF
.,TRBJ1-6,.,TRBV5-1,TGCGCCAGCAGCTTGAGCCCGTATAATTCACCCCTCCACTTT,CASSLSPYNSPLHF
.,TRBJ2-1,.,TRBV7-2,.,CASSPWDFGNEQFF
TRBD1,TRBJ2-7,few,TRBV6-5,TGTGCCAGCAGTTACCGACAGGGAGCCTACGAGCAGTACTTC,CASSYRQGAYEQYF
TRBD2,TRBJ2-1,.,TRBV12-3/TRBV12-4,TGTGCCAGCAGGTGGGGGATAGCGGGGACTAACAATGAGCAGTTCTTC,CASRWGIAGTNNEQFF
TRBD2,TRBJ2-1,few,TRBV3-1,TGTGCCAGCAGCCAAATAGCGGGGGGGTACTTCAATGAGCAGTTCTTC,CASSQIAGGYFNEQFF
TRBD1,TRBJ1-5,few,TRBV20-1,TGCAGCATCATCGGGACAGGCAATCAGCCCCAGCATTTT,CSIIGTGNQPQHF
.,TRBJ1-1,once,TRBV20-1,TGCAGTGCTACCCAGGGGCCTATGAACACTGAAGCTTTCTTT,CSATQGPMNTEAFF
.,TRBJ2-7,few,TRBV6-6,TGTGCCAGCAGTTGGGGGGACGTAAGTTCCTACGAGCAGTACTTC,CASSWGDVSSYEQYF
.,TRBJ2-2,few,TRBV6-6,TGTGCCAGCTCCCCCCAGGGTGGCAACACCGGGGAGCTGTTTTTT,CASSPQGGNTGELFF
.,TRBJ2-1,.,TRBV20-1,TGCAGTGCTAGAGATCCTGGGGGGGGCAGGGAGCAGTTCTTC,CSARDPGGGREQFF
.,TRBJ1-1,.,TRBV4-1,TGCGCCAGCAGCCTCCTCCCAGGCGGGGCTGAAGCTTTCTTT,CASSLLPGGAEAFF
TRBD2,TRBJ2-5,.,TRBV20-1,TGCAGTGTCAAACAAAATATAGCGGGGGGCCAAGAGACCCAGTACTTC,CSVKQNIAGGQETQYF
.,TRBJ2-1,few,TRBV5-4,TGTGCCAGCAGCTTGGGGGAGACCGCCTACAATGAGCAGTTCTTC,CASSLGETAYNEQFF
.,TRBJ1-4,.,TRBV20-1,TGCAGTGCTAGAGATTGGTCCGGGAGCGGGGATGAAAAACTGTTTTTT,CSARDWSGSGDEKLFF
.,TRBJ1-2,many,TRBV12-3/TRBV12-4,TGTGCCAGCAGTTTCAGGGAATATGGCTACACCTTC,CASSFREYGYTF
.,TRBJ1-4,few,TRBV5-5,TGTGCCAGCAGCGGCGGGCGGGAAAAACTGTTTTTT,CASSGGREKLFF
.,TRBJ2-3,few,TRBV12-3/TRBV12-4,TGTGCCAGCAGTCCCAGAGTGACCACAGATGTGGAGTATTTT,CASSPRVTTDVEYF
TRBD1,TRBJ1-2,few,TRBV13,TGTGCCAGCAGCGCCGGGACAGAGGGGCAGAGTCCTGGCTACACCTTC,CASSAGTEGQSPGYTF